The sequence of this T cell receptor beta chain was determined in a study of blood T cells in healthy people across ages. As regards this clonotype: Its target is not known.

Together with a sample-barcoded 5' primer, a J-beta primer mix was included in a second PCR lasting about 6 to 11 cycles. TCRdb itself ran the 5' RACE reads through MiXCR, one entry per CDR3 protein. The sample has over a million distinct CDR3 sequences, approximately 43% seen once; the top ten hold approximately 4.1%. The people who gave samples were healthy Caucasians from Russia, aged roughly 6 to 95. The CDR3 has 17 amino acids. Looked up from germline, CDR1 is SEHNR and CDR2 is FQNEAQ (reference sequence). V was clipped by 5 bases and J by 0 bases; unmatched bases: 10. Overall study results and limits: In these data, TCR beta diversity tracked strongly with naive T cell percentage.

The chain joins TRBV7-9 to TRBJ2-3, with 8 bases that match TRBD2. The sample was blood. This receptor was taken from a woman between 18 and 30 years old in good health. The CDR3 coding sequence is TGTGCCAGCAGCCCCCGGCGAGCGGGAGCGAGCACAGATACGCAGTATTTT. Its translation is CASSPRRAGASTDTQYF.